One and the same sample provided the 5 T cell receptor beta chains below, sequenced in a study of blood T cell repertoires in COVID-19. Here immunoSEQ multiplex PCR was the method, and the copy in TCRdb shows in-frame clones only, minus some. Of tens of thousands of clones in the sample, around 88% were seen once. The sequencing input was peripheral blood. The receptors were gathered from a woman aged 80 or over with active or convalescent COVID-19.

This sequence joins TRBV29-1 and TRBJ2-5; the match to TRBD2 covers 8 bases. V lost 6 bases, J lost 2 bases, and 14 bases stayed unmatched. The V gene's germline CDR1 is SQVTM and CDR2 ANQGSEA. The length of the CDR3 is 16 residues. The CDR3 nucleotides read TGCAGCGTCGTAAAGGGGAGCGGGGGTATTCAAGAGACCCAGTACTTC. It codes for CSVVKGSGGIQETQYF.

This clone was seen a few times. This chain links TRBV27 with TRBJ2-5; 9 bases are shared with TRBD1. The CDR3 spans 14 residues. V dropped 2 bases and J dropped 5; count of bases not matched to a gene: 3. CDR1 and CDR2 from the germline V gene are MNHEY and SMNVEV (reference sequence). CDR3 nucleotides: TGTGCCAGCAGTTTAACAGGGGGCGCGGAGACCCAGTACTTC. Translated: CASSLTGGAETQYF.

This clone was detected once. The chain is built from TRBV4-3 and TRBJ2-7, with D possibly being TRBD1 (6 bases). The CDR3 loop spans 15 amino acids. Germline CDR1 and CDR2: LGHNA and YSLEER. V was cut by 0 bases and J by 3 bases, with 12 bases left in between. In nucleotides, the CDR3 is TGCGCCAGCAGCCAAGAGGACAGTACATTCTACGAGCAGTACTTC. It codes for CASSQEDSTFYEQYF.

The gene calls are TRBV21-1 and TRBJ2-3; the DNA was not used to check the table's D call, TRBD2. TRBV21-1 is recorded as a pseudogene. There are 17 residues in the CDR3. For the CDR3, the DNA is TGTGCCAGCAGCAACCTGCGACTAGCGGGAGAAGGAGATACGCAGTATTTT. It yields the protein CASSNLRLAGEGDTQYF.

This clone was counted a single time. The V and J genes are TRBV27 and TRBJ2-7, with D perhaps matching TRBD1 (5 bases). V dropped 8 bases and J dropped 0 bases, with 20 bases sitting between them. The CDR3 is 16 residues long. Germline V CDR1 and CDR2: MNHEY, SMNVEV (reference sequence). The CDR3 DNA is TGTGCCAGCTGGATCAGGGTAGGGGCGAGCTCCTACGAGCAGTACTTC. The encoded protein is CASWIRVGASSYEQYF.